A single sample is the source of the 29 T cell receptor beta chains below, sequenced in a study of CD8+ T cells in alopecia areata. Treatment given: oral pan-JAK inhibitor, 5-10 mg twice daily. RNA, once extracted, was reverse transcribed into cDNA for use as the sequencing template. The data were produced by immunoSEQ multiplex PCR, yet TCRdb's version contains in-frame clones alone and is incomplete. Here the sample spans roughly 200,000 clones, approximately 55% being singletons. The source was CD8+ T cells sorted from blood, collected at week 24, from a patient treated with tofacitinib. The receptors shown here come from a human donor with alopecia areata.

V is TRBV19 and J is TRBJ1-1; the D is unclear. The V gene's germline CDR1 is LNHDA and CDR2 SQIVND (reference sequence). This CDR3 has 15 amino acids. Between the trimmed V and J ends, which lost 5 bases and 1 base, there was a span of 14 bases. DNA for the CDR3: TGTGCCAGTAGTTCTGGTAGCGTAGAGAACACTGAAGCTTTCTTT. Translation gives CASSSGSVENTEAFF.

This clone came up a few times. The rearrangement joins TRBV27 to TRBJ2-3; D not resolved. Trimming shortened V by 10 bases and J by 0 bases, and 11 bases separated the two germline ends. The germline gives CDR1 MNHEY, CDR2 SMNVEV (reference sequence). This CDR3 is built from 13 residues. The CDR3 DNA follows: TGTGCCACATACGGACCGAGCACAGATACGCAGTATTTT. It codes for CATYGPSTDTQYF.

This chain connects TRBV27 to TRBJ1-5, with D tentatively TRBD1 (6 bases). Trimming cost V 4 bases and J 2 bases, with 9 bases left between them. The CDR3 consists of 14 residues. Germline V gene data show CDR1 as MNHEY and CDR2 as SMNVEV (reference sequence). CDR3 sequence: CASSSDRRNQPQHF. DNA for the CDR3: TGTGCCAGCAGTTCCGACAGGCGCAATCAGCCCCAGCATTTT.

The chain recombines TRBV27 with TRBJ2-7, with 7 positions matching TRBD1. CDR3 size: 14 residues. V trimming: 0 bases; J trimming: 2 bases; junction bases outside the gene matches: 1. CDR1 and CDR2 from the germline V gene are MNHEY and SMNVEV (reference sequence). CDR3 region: CASSLSQGAYEQYF. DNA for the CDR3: TGTGCCAGCAGTTTATCGCAGGGGGCCTACGAGCAGTACTTC.

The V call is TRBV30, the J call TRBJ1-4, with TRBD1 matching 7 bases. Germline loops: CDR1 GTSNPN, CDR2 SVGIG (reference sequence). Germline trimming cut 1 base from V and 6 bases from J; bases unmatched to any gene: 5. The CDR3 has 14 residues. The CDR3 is CAWSGGTADEKLFF. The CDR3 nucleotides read TGTGCCTGGAGTGGCGGGACAGCTGATGAAAAACTGTTTTTT.

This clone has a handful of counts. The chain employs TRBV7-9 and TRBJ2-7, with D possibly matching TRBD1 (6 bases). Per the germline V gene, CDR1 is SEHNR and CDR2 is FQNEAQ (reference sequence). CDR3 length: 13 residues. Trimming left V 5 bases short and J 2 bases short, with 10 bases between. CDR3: CASSGGFTYEQYF. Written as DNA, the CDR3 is TGTGCCAGCAGCGGGGGCTTCACCTACGAGCAGTACTTC.

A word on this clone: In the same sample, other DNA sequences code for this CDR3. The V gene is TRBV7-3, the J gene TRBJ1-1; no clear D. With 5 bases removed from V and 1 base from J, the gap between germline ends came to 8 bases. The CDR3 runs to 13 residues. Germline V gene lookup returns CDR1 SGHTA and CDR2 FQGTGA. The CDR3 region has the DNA TGTGCCAGCAGCCCCTCGGGGAACACTGAAGCTTTCTTT. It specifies CASSPSGNTEAFF.

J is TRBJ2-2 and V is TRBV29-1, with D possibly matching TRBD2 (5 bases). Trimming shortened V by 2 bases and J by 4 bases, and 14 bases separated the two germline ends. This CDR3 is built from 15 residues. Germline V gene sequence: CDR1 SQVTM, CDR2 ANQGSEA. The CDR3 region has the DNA TGCAGCGTTGAATTTCGGGGTCGGGGCACCGGGGAGCTGTTTTTT. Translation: CSVEFRGRGTGELFF.

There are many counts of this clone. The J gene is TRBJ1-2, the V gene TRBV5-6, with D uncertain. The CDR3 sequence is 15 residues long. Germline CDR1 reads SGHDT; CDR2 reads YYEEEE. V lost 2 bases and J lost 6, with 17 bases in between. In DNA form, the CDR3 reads TGTGCCAGCAGCTTATACGCAGGTTTTGAGAATGGCTACACCTTC. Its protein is CASSLYAGFENGYTF. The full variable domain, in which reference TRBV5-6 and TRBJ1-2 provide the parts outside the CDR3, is DAGVTQSPTHLIKTRGQQVTLRCSPKSGHDTVSWYQQALGQGPQFIFQYYEEEERQRGNFPDRFSGHQFPNYSSELNVNALLLGDSALYLCASSLYAGFENGYTFGSGTRLTVV.

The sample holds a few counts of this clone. The CDR3 DNA sequence: TGTGCCAGCAGCTTAGACAGTCACGAGCAGTACTTC. This translates into CASSLDSHEQYF. This chain links TRBV11-3 with TRBJ2-7; no firm D call. Trimming took off 0 bases at V and 5 bases at J, with 5 bases between the two ends. CDR1 is SGHNT and CDR2 is YENEEA in the germline V gene. CDR3 size: 12 residues.

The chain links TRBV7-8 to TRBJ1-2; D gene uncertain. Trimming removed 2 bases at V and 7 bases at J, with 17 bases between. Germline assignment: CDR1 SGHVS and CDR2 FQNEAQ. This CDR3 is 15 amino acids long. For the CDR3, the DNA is TGTGCCAGCAGCTTATCTCCAGGAGGTCATGCTGGCTACACCTTC. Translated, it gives CASSLSPGGHAGYTF.

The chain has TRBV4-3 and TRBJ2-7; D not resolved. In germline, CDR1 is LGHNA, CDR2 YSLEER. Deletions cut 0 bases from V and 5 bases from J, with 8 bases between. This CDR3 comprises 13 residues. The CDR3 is CASSQDTPDEQYF. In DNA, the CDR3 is TGCGCCAGCAGCCAAGATACACCCGACGAGCAGTACTTC.

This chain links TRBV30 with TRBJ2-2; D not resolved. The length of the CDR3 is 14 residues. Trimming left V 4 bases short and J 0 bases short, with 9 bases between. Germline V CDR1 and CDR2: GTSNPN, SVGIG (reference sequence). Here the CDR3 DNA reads TGTGCCTGGATGGCAGGCTCGAACACCGGGGAGCTGTTTTTT. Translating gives CAWMAGSNTGELFF.

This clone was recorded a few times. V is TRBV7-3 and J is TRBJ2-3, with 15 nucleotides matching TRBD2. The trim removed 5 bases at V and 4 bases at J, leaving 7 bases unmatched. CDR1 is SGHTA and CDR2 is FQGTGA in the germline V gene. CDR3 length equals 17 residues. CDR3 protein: CASSPGLAGGFSDTQYF. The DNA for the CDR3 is TGTGCCAGCAGCCCGGGACTAGCGGGGGGTTTTTCAGATACGCAGTATTTT. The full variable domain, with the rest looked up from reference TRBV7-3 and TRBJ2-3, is GAGVSQTPSNKVTEKGKYVELRCDPISGHTALYWYRQSLGQGPEFLIYFQGTGAADDSGLPNDRFFAVRPEGSVSTLKIQRTERGDSAVYLCASSPGLAGGFSDTQYFGPGTRLTVL.

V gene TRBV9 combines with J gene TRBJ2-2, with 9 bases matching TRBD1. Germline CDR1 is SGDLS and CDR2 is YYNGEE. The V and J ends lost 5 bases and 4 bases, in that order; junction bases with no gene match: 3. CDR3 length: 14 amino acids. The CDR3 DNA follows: TGTGCCAGCAGGGGACAGGGTAGCACCGGGGAGCTGTTTTTT. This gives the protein CASRGQGSTGELFF.

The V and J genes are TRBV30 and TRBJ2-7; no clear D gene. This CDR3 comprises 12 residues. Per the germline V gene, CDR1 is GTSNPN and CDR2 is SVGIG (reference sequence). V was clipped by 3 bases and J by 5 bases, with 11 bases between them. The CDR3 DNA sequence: TGTGCCTGGAGGGGCCCAAGGGACGAGCAGTACTTC. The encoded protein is CAWRGPRDEQYF.

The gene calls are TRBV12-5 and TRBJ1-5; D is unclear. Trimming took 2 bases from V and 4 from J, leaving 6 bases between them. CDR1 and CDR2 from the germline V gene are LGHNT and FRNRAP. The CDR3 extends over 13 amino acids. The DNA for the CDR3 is TGTGCTAGTGGTTTGCAGCGTAATCAGCCCCAGCATTTT. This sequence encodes CASGLQRNQPQHF.

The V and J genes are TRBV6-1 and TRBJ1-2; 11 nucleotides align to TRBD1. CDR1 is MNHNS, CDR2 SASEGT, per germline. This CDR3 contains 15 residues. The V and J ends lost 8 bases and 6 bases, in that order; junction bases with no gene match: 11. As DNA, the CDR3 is TGTGCCAGCGCCACCGGGACAGGGGGTTTCGATGGCTACACCTTC. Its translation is CASATGTGGFDGYTF.

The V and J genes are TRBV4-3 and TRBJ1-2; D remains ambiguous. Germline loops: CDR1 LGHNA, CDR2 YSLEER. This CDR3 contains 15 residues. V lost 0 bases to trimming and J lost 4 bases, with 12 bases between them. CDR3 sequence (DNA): TGCGCCAGCAGCCAAGATCGGGGAGGGTTCTATGGCTACACCTTC. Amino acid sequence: CASSQDRGGFYGYTF.

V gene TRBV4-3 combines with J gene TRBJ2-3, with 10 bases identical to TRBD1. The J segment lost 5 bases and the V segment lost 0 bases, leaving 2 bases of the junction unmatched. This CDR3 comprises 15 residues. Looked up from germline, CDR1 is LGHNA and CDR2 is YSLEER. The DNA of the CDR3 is TGCGCCAGCAGCCAAGACTGGGACAGGGGAGATACGCAGTATTTT. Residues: CASSQDWDRGDTQYF.

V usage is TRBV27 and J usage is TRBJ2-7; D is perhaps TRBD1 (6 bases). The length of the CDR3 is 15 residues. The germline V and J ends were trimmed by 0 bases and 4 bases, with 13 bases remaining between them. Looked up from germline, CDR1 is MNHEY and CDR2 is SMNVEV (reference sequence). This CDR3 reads CASSLSRTVVYEQYF. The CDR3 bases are TGTGCCAGCAGTTTATCGCGGACAGTTGTGTACGAGCAGTACTTC.

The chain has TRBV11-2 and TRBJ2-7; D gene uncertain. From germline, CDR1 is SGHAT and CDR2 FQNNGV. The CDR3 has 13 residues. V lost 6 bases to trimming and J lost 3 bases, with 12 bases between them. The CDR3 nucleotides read TGTGCCAGCAGTTCACCGGGCCACTACGAGCAGTACTTC. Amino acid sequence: CASSSPGHYEQYF.

For the CDR3, the DNA is TGTGCCTGGAGTGTGACGGGGGGGCCCGCAGATACGCAGTATTTT. This encodes CAWSVTGGPADTQYF. The chain uses TRBV30 and TRBJ2-3, with 8 bases that match TRBD2. Germline CDR1 and CDR2: GTSNPN and SVGIG (reference sequence). The CDR3 totals 15 residues. V trimming: 0 bases; J trimming: 4 bases; junction bases outside the gene matches: 6.

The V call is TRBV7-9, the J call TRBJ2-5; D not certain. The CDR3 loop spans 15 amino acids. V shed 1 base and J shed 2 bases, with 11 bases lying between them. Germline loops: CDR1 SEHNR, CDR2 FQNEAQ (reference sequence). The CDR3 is CASSLVGDDQETQYF. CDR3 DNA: TGTGCCAGCAGCTTAGTCGGTGACGATCAAGAGACCCAGTACTTC.

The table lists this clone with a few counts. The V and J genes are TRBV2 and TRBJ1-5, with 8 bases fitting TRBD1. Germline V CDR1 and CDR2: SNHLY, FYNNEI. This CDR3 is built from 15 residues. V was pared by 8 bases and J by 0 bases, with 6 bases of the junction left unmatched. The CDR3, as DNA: TGTGCCAGCCAAGAAGGACAGGGTAGCAATCAGCCCCAGCATTTT. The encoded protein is CASQEGQGSNQPQHF.

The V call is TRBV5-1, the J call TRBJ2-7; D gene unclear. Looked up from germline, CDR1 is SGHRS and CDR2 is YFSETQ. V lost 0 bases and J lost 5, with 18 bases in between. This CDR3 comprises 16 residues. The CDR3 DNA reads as TGCGCCAGCAGCTTGGAGTTGGCTATCGCCCCTAACGAGCAGTACTTC. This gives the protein CASSLELAIAPNEQYF.

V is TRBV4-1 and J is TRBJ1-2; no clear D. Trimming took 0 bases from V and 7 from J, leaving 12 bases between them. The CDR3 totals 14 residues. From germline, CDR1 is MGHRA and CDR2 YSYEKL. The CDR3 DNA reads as TGCGCCAGCAGCCAAGAGGAAGGCTCCGGTGGCTACACCTTC. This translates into CASSQEEGSGGYTF.

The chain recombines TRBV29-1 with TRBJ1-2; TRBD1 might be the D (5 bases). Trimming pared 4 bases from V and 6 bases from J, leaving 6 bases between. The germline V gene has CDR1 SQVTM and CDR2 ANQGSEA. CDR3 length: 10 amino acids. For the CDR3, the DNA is TGCAGCGTTGTGGGGGATGGCTACACCTTC. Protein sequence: CSVVGDGYTF.

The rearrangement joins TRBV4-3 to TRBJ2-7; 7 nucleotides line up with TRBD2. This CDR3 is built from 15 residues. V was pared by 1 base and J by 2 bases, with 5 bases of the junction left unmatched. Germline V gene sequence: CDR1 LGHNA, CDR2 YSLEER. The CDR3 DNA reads TGCGCCAGCAGCCAAGTGGGGGGGTCGACCTACGAGCAGTACTTC. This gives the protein CASSQVGGSTYEQYF.